Listed here are 28 T cell receptor beta chains from one sample, sequenced in a study of cytomegalovirus exposure and HLA in healthy donors. Primers included in the PCR were 60 Vbeta and 13 Jbeta primers. Profiling relied on immunoSEQ multiplex PCR, and the TCRdb table lists in-frame clones only, not all of them. Altogether 270,000 or so clones are present, more than 80% being singletons, with the ten largest covering around 3.7%. Sequenced: PBMCs. The source of these receptors is a man aged 35 to 55 in good health and CMV-seropositive.

The V gene is TRBV27, the J gene TRBJ1-5, with 8 bases matching TRBD1. CDR1 is MNHEY and CDR2 is SMNVEV in the germline V gene (reference sequence). The CDR3 is made up of 16 amino acids. The V segment lost 5 bases and the J segment 3 bases; nucleotides outside the gene matches: 9. CDR3 sequence reads: CASSRRATGDNQPQHF. The DNA for the CDR3 is TGTGCCAGCAGTCGTCGGGCGACAGGGGACAATCAGCCCCAGCATTTT.

CDR3 coding DNA: TGTGCCAGCAGCTTAAGGAATAAGGGAGGACAGGGCATTGCCTACAATGAGCAGTTCTTC. Its translation: CASSLRNKGGQGIAYNEQFF. V and J are TRBV7-8 and TRBJ2-1, with 8 bases fitting TRBD1. The V and J ends lost 2 bases and 2 bases, in that order; junction bases with no gene match: 17. CDR3 length equals 20 residues. Germline values: CDR1 SGHVS, CDR2 FQNEAQ. The entire variable domain, with the rest obtained from reference TRBV7-8 and TRBJ2-1, is as follows: GAGVSQSPRYKVAKRGQDVALRCDPISGHVSLFWYQQALGQGPEFLTYFQNEAQLDKSGLPSDRFFAERPEGSVSTLKIQRTQQEDSAVYLCASSLRNKGGQGIAYNEQFFGPGTRLTVL.

This chain connects TRBV5-6 to TRBJ2-7, with a possible D match to TRBD2 (5 bases). Germline CDR1 is SGHDT and CDR2 is YYEEEE. Trimming took off 5 bases at V and 5 bases at J, with 11 bases between the two ends. This CDR3 has 12 residues. The CDR3 sequence is CASRGRGNEQYF. The CDR3 nucleotides read TGTGCCAGCAGAGGACGGGGAAACGAGCAGTACTTC. Complete variable domain (other parts from reference TRBV5-6 and TRBJ2-7): DAGVTQSPTHLIKTRGQQVTLRCSPKSGHDTVSWYQQALGQGPQFIFQYYEEEERQRGNFPDRFSGHQFPNYSSELNVNALLLGDSALYLCASRGRGNEQYFGPGTRLTVT.

Remarks on this clone: Other nucleotide sequences in the sample specify the same CDR3. V and J are TRBV6-5 and TRBJ1-2; TRBD1 matches at 7 bases. Germline-derived CDR1 and CDR2 are MNHEY and SVGAGI. The CDR3 covers 13 residues. The V gene end was trimmed by 8 bases and the J gene end by 2 bases; junction bases not matched to a gene: 5. The CDR3 loop reads CASGDRVNYGYTF. The DNA for the CDR3 is TGTGCCAGCGGCGACAGGGTCAACTATGGCTACACCTTC.

This chain's CDR3 is CASSVGTYSYEQYF. The CDR3 DNA reads as TGTGCCAGCAGCGTAGGTACTTACTCCTACGAGCAGTACTTC. This chain uses TRBV9 with TRBJ2-7; D gene ambiguous. Germline CDR1 SGDLS, CDR2 YYNGEE. This CDR3 has 14 amino acids. Trimming took off 0 bases at V and 0 bases at J, with 7 bases between the two ends.

This chain joins TRBV29-1 and TRBJ1-1, with 8 bases that match TRBD1. CDR1 and CDR2 (germline): SQVTM, ANQGSEA. The CDR3 loop spans 15 amino acids. V shed 1 base, J shed 3 bases, and the junction held 7 bases outside the gene matches. CDR3 residues: CSVEGSDRGDTEAFF. The DNA of the CDR3 is TGCAGCGTTGAAGGATCTGACAGGGGTGACACTGAAGCTTTCTTT.

The chain combines TRBV5-1 with TRBJ2-2; D is perhaps TRBD2 (5 bases). The CDR3 is made up of 14 amino acids. The ends were cut back, 7 bases at V and 4 bases at J, with 14 bases in the middle. Germline V gene lookup returns CDR1 SGHRS and CDR2 YFSETQ. CDR3: CASHRTFGTGELFF. As DNA, the CDR3 is TGCGCCAGCCACCGGACTTTCGGCACCGGGGAGCTGTTTTTT. The full variable domain, rest sourced from reference TRBV5-1 and TRBJ2-2, is KAGVTQTPRYLIKTRGQQVTLSCSPISGHRSVSWYQQTPGQGLQFLFEYFSETQRNKGNFPGRFSGRQFSNSRSEMNVSTLELGDSALYLCASHRTFGTGELFFGEGSRLTVL.

The V gene is TRBV18, the J gene TRBJ2-3; 11 nucleotides align to TRBD2. Germline CDR1 KGHSH, CDR2 LQKENI. The J segment lost 10 bases and the V segment lost 0 bases, leaving 6 bases of the junction unmatched. The CDR3 contains 15 residues. The CDR3 loop is CASSPPISGRGSQYF. Here the CDR3 DNA reads TGTGCCAGCTCACCACCGATTAGCGGGAGGGGATCGCAGTATTTT. The full variable domain, rest sourced from reference TRBV18 and TRBJ2-3, is NAGVMQNPRHLVRRRGQEARLRCSPMKGHSHVYWYRQLPEEGLKFMVYLQKENIIDESGMPKERFSAEFPKEGPSILRIQQVVRGDSAAYFCASSPPISGRGSQYFGPGTRLTVL.

The V call is TRBV4-1, the J call TRBJ1-4; maybe TRBD1 (6 bases). V lost 0 bases, J lost 4 bases, and 18 bases lay in between. Per the germline V gene, CDR1 is MGHRA and CDR2 is YSYEKL. The CDR3 covers 18 residues. CDR3 protein: CASSQETRNRALNEKLFF. The CDR3 nucleotides are TGCGCCAGCAGCCAAGAAACCCGCAACAGGGCCCTTAATGAAAAACTGTTTTTT.

The chain couples TRBV2 to TRBJ2-7, with D possibly TRBD1 on 5 matching bases. Trimming left V 4 bases short and J 0 bases short, with 7 bases between. The CDR3 loop spans 13 amino acids. The V gene's germline CDR1 is SNHLY and CDR2 FYNNEI. The CDR3 loop is CASSADSSYEQYF. Written as DNA, the CDR3 is TGTGCCAGCAGTGCCGACAGCTCCTACGAGCAGTACTTC.

The chain links TRBV7-3 to TRBJ2-5; D is unresolved. Germline CDR1 is SGHTA and CDR2 is FQGTGA. The CDR3 extends over 13 amino acids. The V and J ends lost 2 bases and 0 bases respectively, with 4 bases between them. The CDR3 loop reads CASSLGNQETQYF. CDR3 nucleotide sequence: TGTGCCAGCAGCTTAGGCAACCAAGAGACCCAGTACTTC.

V usage is TRBV19 and J usage is TRBJ2-6, with a weak D call TRBD2 (6 bases). Germline CDR1 LNHDA, CDR2 SQIVND (reference sequence). This CDR3 comprises 19 residues. Trimming cost V 5 bases and J 0 bases, with 20 bases left between them. The CDR3 DNA sequence: TGTGCCAGTAGTGGGGGGACCCAACCACTTAACTCTGGGGCCAACGTCCTGACTTTC. Encoded protein: CASSGGTQPLNSGANVLTF. The full variable domain, with the rest looked up from reference TRBV19 and TRBJ2-6, is DGGITQSPKYLFRKEGQNVTLSCEQNLNHDAMYWYRQDPGQGLRLIYYSQIVNDFQKGDIAEGYSVSREKKESFPLTVTSAQKNPTAFYLCASSGGTQPLNSGANVLTFGAGSRLTVL.

The chain joins TRBV5-1 to TRBJ2-5; no definite D call. The CDR3 runs 12 residues. Trimming took 0 bases from V and 5 from J, leaving 5 bases between them. The germline V gene has CDR1 SGHRS and CDR2 YFSETQ. The CDR3 DNA reads TGCGCCAGCAGCTTGGCCGTGGAGACCCAGTACTTC. The encoded protein is CASSLAVETQYF.

The genes are TRBV5-1 and TRBJ2-1; TRBD2 might be the D (6 bases). V shed 4 bases and J shed 2 bases, with 13 bases lying between them. CDR3 length: 15 residues. The germline gives CDR1 SGHRS, CDR2 YFSETQ. Here the CDR3 reads CASSPAGTAYNEQFF. The CDR3 bases are TGCGCCAGCAGCCCCGCCGGGACTGCCTACAATGAGCAGTTCTTC.

The chain couples TRBV11-2 to TRBJ2-7, with D possibly TRBD2 on 6 matching bases. Germline CDR1 SGHAT, CDR2 FQNNGV. This CDR3 has 13 residues. Deletions cut 5 bases from V and 2 bases from J, with 10 bases between. CDR3 sequence reads: CASSVGTPYEQYF. For the CDR3, the DNA is TGTGCCAGCAGCGTTGGGACTCCCTACGAGCAGTACTTC.

The chain couples TRBV11-2 to TRBJ2-5; D is undetermined. Trimming shortened V by 3 bases and J by 0 bases, and 8 bases separated the two germline ends. The CDR3 runs 14 residues. The germline V gene encodes CDR1 SGHAT and CDR2 FQNNGV. The CDR3: CASSFYADQETQYF. The CDR3 bases are TGTGCCAGCAGCTTCTATGCGGACCAAGAGACCCAGTACTTC.

The genes are TRBV28 and TRBJ2-7, with TRBD2 matching 10 bases. This CDR3 is 15 amino acids long. Germline assignment: CDR1 MDHEN and CDR2 SYDVKM. With 5 bases clipped from V and 5 bases from J, the junction kept 9 bases outside the gene matches. The CDR3 reads CASSIPSGRIHEQYF. The CDR3 region has the DNA TGTGCCAGCAGTATACCTAGCGGGAGAATCCACGAGCAGTACTTC. Full variable domain (missing parts from reference TRBV28 and TRBJ2-7): DVKVTQSSRYLVKRTGEKVFLECVQDMDHENMFWYRQDPGLGLRLIYFSYDVKMKEKGDIPEGYSVSREKKERFSLILESASTNQTSMYLCASSIPSGRIHEQYFGPGTRLTVT.

The J gene is TRBJ2-1, the V gene TRBV19; the D gene is possibly TRBD2 (5 bases). The CDR3 is made up of 15 amino acids. Germline-derived CDR1 and CDR2 are LNHDA and SQIVND (reference sequence). V was shortened by 6 bases and J by 0 bases, with 12 bases between the two germline ends. The CDR3 coding sequence is TGTGCCAGTAGCAAAGGACTGAGCTCCTACAATGAGCAGTTCTTC. It yields the protein CASSKGLSSYNEQFF.

This clone was counted between two and nine times. The chain joins TRBV11-2 to TRBJ2-5, with D possibly being TRBD2 (6 bases). Germline CDR1 reads SGHAT; CDR2 reads FQNNGV. V was clipped by 4 bases and J by 6 bases, with 24 bases between them. The CDR3 length is 17 residues. This chain's CDR3 is CASSSNSGPRGGKTQYF. The CDR3 DNA reads TGTGCCAGCAGCTCAAACTCAGGACCGCGGGGCGGAAAGACCCAGTACTTC.

This clone was counted only a few times. V and J are TRBV20-1 and TRBJ1-5; unclear D gene. V was trimmed by 5 bases and J by 7 bases, leaving 9 bases between them. Germline V gene sequence: CDR1 DFQATT, CDR2 SNEGSKA (reference sequence). The CDR3 covers 11 residues. The DNA of the CDR3 is TGCAGTGCTGCCAGAGGGCAGCCCCAGCATTTT. Protein: CSAARGQPQHF.

About this clone: Because the CDR3's place on the DNA is in doubt, the DNA is left out and the CDR3 is given as listed by TCRdb. The CDR3 is CASSSSTGELFF. The J gene is TRBJ2-2, the V gene TRBV28; whether TRBD2, the table's D call, matches the DNA was not checked. Germline assignment: CDR1 MDHEN and CDR2 SYDVKM. The CDR3 totals 12 residues, both ends included.

The V and J genes are TRBV10-1 and TRBJ2-2; 8 bases are shared with TRBD2. With 2 bases clipped from V and 5 bases from J, the junction kept 7 bases outside the gene matches. This CDR3 has 16 amino acids. Germline CDR1 reads WNHNN; CDR2 reads SYGVQD (reference sequence). This CDR3 is CASSEAGLAETGELFF. CDR3 bases: TGCGCCAGCAGTGAGGCAGGACTAGCAGAGACCGGGGAGCTGTTTTTT.

The V gene is TRBV29-1, the J gene TRBJ2-7, with 7 bases fitting TRBD1. Germline CDR1 is SQVTM and CDR2 is ANQGSEA. The CDR3 contains 13 residues. Germline trimming cut 4 bases from V and 3 bases from J; bases unmatched to any gene: 6. CDR3 sequence (DNA): TGCAGCGTTGTCGGGACAGAGGACTACGAGCAGTACTTC. Its protein product is CSVVGTEDYEQYF.

The chain uses TRBV5-1 and TRBJ2-5, with unresolved D. This CDR3 comprises 14 residues. The germline V gene has CDR1 SGHRS and CDR2 YFSETQ. Trimming pared 4 bases from V and 3 bases from J, leaving 13 bases between. The CDR3 DNA reads TGCGCCAGCAGCCCTGGCATGGCAGAAGAGACCCAGTACTTC. Protein: CASSPGMAEETQYF.

The rearrangement uses TRBV5-1 and TRBJ2-5, with 10 bases aligning to TRBD1. Germline assignment: CDR1 SGHRS and CDR2 YFSETQ. The CDR3 contains 16 residues. V trimming: 3 bases; J trimming: 9 bases; junction bases outside the gene matches: 14. The CDR3 is CASSSTSGTGDEAQYF. CDR3 coding DNA: TGCGCCAGCAGCTCTACGTCCGGGACAGGGGACGAGGCCCAGTACTTC.

The chain carries TRBV4-3 and TRBJ2-2, with 7 bases lining up with TRBD1. Germline loops: CDR1 LGHNA, CDR2 YSLEER. J was trimmed by 3 bases and V by 1 base; bases with no gene match: 5. The CDR3 covers 16 residues. The CDR3 reads CASSQGDRADTGELFF. The CDR3 coding sequence is TGCGCCAGCAGCCAAGGAGACAGGGCTGACACCGGGGAGCTGTTTTTT.

This chain connects TRBV2 to TRBJ1-2; D possibly corresponds to TRBD1 (6 bases). The germline V and J ends were trimmed by 1 base and 1 base, with 10 bases remaining between them. There are 15 residues in the CDR3. The germline V gene has CDR1 SNHLY and CDR2 FYNNEI. CDR3 coding DNA: TGTGCCAGCAGTGAAGAGGCAGGGGATAACTATGGCTACACCTTC. Protein sequence: CASSEEAGDNYGYTF.

This clone was seen just once. The chain couples TRBV6-5 to TRBJ2-5, with 7 nucleotides matching TRBD1. Gene TRBJ2-7 matches the end of the DNA better, so the J call may be wrong. This CDR3 is 12 amino acids long. Germline CDR1 and CDR2: MNHEY and SVGAGI. The CDR3 is CASSLDRAEQYF. CDR3 coding DNA: TGTGCCAGCAGCCTTGACAGGGCCGAGCAGTACTTC.